This T cell receptor beta chain was observed in a study of shared clonotypes between healthy human individuals. For the study at large: The donors, a couple of women and three men, were aged 18 to 49.

Sequencing was performed with immunoSEQ multiplex PCR; in TCRdb, only in-frame clones are kept and a portion is missing. This sample carries more than 2 million clones, roughly 96% of them seen once, and the ten largest clones take roughly 0.13%. From CD4+ cells came CD45RA+ naive and CD45RA-negative memory subsets. Germline CDR1 reads MNHNS; CDR2 reads SASEGT. Trimming left V 9 bases short and J 6 bases short, with 18 bases between. CDR3 length equals 14 residues. The sequence was collected from a man aged 18 to 35 in good health. The V call is TRBV6-1, the J call TRBJ1-5, with D unclear. The sequencing input was naive CD4+ T cells sorted from blood. Subset reported: CD45RA+ positively selected. In DNA form, the CDR3 reads TGTGCCAGTGAGCGATGGCAGGCTTTTCAGCCCCAGCATTTT. Residues: CASERWQAFQPQHF.